This TCR beta chain was identified during a study of T cell responses to AZD1222 COVID-19 vaccine. Some clones are missing from TCRdb's copy, which holds only in-frame ones; the method was immunoSEQ multiplex PCR. The sample records 180,000 or so clones, 80% to 90% being singletons. The germline V gene encodes CDR1 KGHDR and CDR2 SFDVKD. This CDR3 spans 16 amino acids. The V and J ends lost 4 bases and 3 bases, in that order; junction bases with no gene match: 7. Sample: peripheral blood, taken 28 days after the second dose of the MenACWY control vaccine. The J gene is TRBJ2-1, the V gene TRBV24-1; 8 bases agree with TRBD1. The sequence was collected from an adult who received the MenACWY meningococcal vaccine as a control. CDR3 region: CATSDGWTGIYNEQFF. The CDR3 region has the DNA TGTGCCACCAGTGACGGTTGGACAGGGATCTACAATGAGCAGTTCTTC.